These T cell receptor beta chains were read from a single sample in a study of blood T cells in healthy people across ages. TCRdb re-derived calls from the 5' RACE reads in MiXCR, one entry per CDR3 protein. The sample carries approximately 600,000 distinct CDR3 sequences, roughly 53% recorded once. The specimen sequenced was blood. Receptors were obtained from a man in his fifties or sixties in good health. The CDR3 runs from the conserved cysteine through the conserved F or W.

TRBV20-1	TRBJ2-2	CSAQPPTSNTGELFF
TRBV20-1	TRBJ1-2	CSARDQVQGKGYTF
TRBV20-1	TRBJ2-7	CSAQTQGLPTQPQYF
TRBV5-6	TRBJ2-5	CASSLSPRSSYGQYF
TRBV20-1	TRBJ1-2	CSARLSDGYTF
TRBV7-2	TRBJ2-3	CASSAQASGSADTQYF
TRBV29-1	TRBJ2-3	CSVGSPDGAQYF
TRBV21-1	TRBJ2-5	CASSKKGLAGGGQETQYF
TRBV2	TRBJ2-7	CASSADYTYEQYF
TRBV6-5	TRBJ1-2	CASRLDRGGYGYTF
TRBV14	TRBJ2-5	CASSQGRLARETQYF
TRBV20-1	TRBJ2-1	CSARELLGAGIYNEQFF
TRBV5-4	TRBJ2-5	CASSKQGAQETQYF
TRBV18	TRBJ1-4	CASSQDEKLFF
TRBV27	TRBJ2-5	CASSIGQGDPNEQYF
TRBV20-1	TRBJ2-4	CSARLGNIQYF
TRBV7-2	TRBJ2-7	CASSLAYSGGYHEQYF
TRBV21-1	TRBJ2-7	CASSKALGQVGEQYF
TRBV7-9	TRBJ2-1	CASSFPTIGSSYNEQFF
TRBV3-1	TRBJ2-7	CASSRLAGTGGYEQYF
TRBV7-2	TRBJ2-1	CASSPAGGYSEQFF
TRBV20-1	TRBJ2-5	CSATRGSGVQETQYF
TRBV7-2	TRBJ2-3	CASSLPTSGTDTQYF
TRBV2	TRBJ2-1	CASSDGVAGDHEQFF
TRBV29-1	TRBJ1-4	CSVEDMTANEKLFF
TRBV27	TRBJ1-2	CASRTYPGLYGYTF
TRBV3-1	TRBJ2-5	CASSDTSGGYNEQYF